These 20 T cell receptor beta chains came from one sample sequenced in a study of T cell responses to AZD1222 COVID-19 vaccine. Clones were read by immunoSEQ multiplex PCR, and TCRdb kept only the in-frame ones, dropping some. The table includes roughly 100,000 clones, 84% detected once. The specimen comprised peripheral blood, sampled on day 0 of AZD1222 vaccination. The origin of the receptors is an adult in good health.

This chain links TRBV6-5 with TRBJ1-1, with TRBD1 identical over 7 bases. The CDR3 runs 15 residues. Losses at the gene ends were 8 bases for V and 5 bases for J; bases not matched to a gene: 14. CDR1 MNHEY and CDR2 SVGAGI come from the germline V gene. CDR3 DNA sequence: TGTGCCAGCCGGAGACAGGGTCCGTTATCGACTGAAGCTTTCTTT. As protein: CASRRQGPLSTEAFF.

J is TRBJ2-3 and V is TRBV5-1; maybe TRBD2 (5 bases). Trimming shortened V by 1 base and J by 1 base, and 10 bases separated the two germline ends. The CDR3 has 15 amino acids. The V gene's germline CDR1 is SGHRS and CDR2 YFSETQ. Written as DNA, the CDR3 is TGCGCCAGCAGCTTGTATTCCGGGGGCACAGATACGCAGTATTTT. Its translation is CASSLYSGGTDTQYF.

CDR3 amino acids: CASSPDSRNTEAFF. For the CDR3, the DNA is TGTGCCAGCAGCCCAGATTCCCGTAACACTGAAGCTTTCTTT. The V gene is TRBV9, the J gene TRBJ1-1; no clear D. This CDR3 region has 14 residues. The V gene lost 4 bases and the J gene lost 2 bases, with 12 bases spanning the gap. CDR1 is SGDLS, CDR2 YYNGEE, per germline.

J is TRBJ1-2 and V is TRBV5-4; no firm D call. Germline assignment: CDR1 SGHNT and CDR2 YYREEE (reference sequence). V was pared by 3 bases and J by 1 base, with 10 bases between. This CDR3 is 14 amino acids long. CDR3 sequence (DNA): TGTGCCAGCAGCTCCGCGGGCCTTAACTATGGCTACACCTTC. Translation: CASSSAGLNYGYTF.

The chain employs TRBV27 and TRBJ1-2; D gene unclear. Per germline, CDR1 MNHEY and CDR2 SMNVEV (reference sequence). The CDR3 extends over 15 amino acids. Trimming shortened V by 3 bases and J by 0 bases, and 11 bases separated the two germline ends. CDR3 residues: CASSFGPGTNYGYTF. CDR3 nucleotide sequence: TGTGCCAGCAGTTTCGGGCCCGGGACTAACTATGGCTACACCTTC.

The J gene is TRBJ2-2, the V gene TRBV20-1; D might be TRBD2 (6 bases). CDR3 length: 14 residues. The V gene lost 3 bases and the J gene lost 6 bases, with 14 bases spanning the gap. The germline gives CDR1 DFQATT, CDR2 SNEGSKA (reference sequence). The CDR3 sequence: CSASKVPGAGELFF. CDR3 coding DNA: TGCAGTGCTAGTAAGGTCCCGGGGGCCGGGGAGCTGTTTTTT.

This clone was seen a handful of times. The chain uses TRBV27 and TRBJ1-5, with unresolved D. The germline V and J ends were trimmed by 5 bases and 0 bases, with 8 bases remaining between them. The CDR3 covers 14 residues. CDR1 and CDR2 from the germline V gene are MNHEY and SMNVEV (reference sequence). CDR3 nucleotides: TGTGCCAGCAGTCAACAGTATAGCAATCAGCCCCAGCATTTT. Encoded protein: CASSQQYSNQPQHF.

The chain joins TRBV6-5 to TRBJ1-5, with 10 bases matching TRBD1. With 7 bases clipped from V and 6 bases from J, the junction kept 9 bases outside the gene matches. The length of the CDR3 is 15 residues. CDR1 and CDR2 from the germline V gene are MNHEY and SVGAGI. The CDR3 region has the DNA TGTGCCAGCACCGCCTCCGGGACAGGGGTTCAGCCCCAGCATTTT. Encoded protein: CASTASGTGVQPQHF.

The chain uses TRBV19 and TRBJ1-2; D remains unclear. The CDR3 extends over 12 amino acids. CDR1 and CDR2 from the germline V gene are LNHDA and SQIVND (reference sequence). Trimming took off 7 bases at V and 2 bases at J, with 8 bases between the two ends. The CDR3 spells CASTGTNYGYTF. CDR3 sequence (DNA): TGTGCCAGTACGGGCACAAACTATGGCTACACCTTC.

The J gene is TRBJ2-5, the V gene TRBV9, with 8 bases aligning to TRBD2. There are 15 residues in the CDR3. CDR1 is SGDLS and CDR2 is YYNGEE in the germline V gene. V dropped 2 bases and J dropped 1; count of bases not matched to a gene: 4. This CDR3 reads CASSVLAGRQETQYF. DNA for the CDR3: TGTGCCAGCAGCGTCCTAGCGGGCCGCCAAGAGACCCAGTACTTC.

The chain links TRBV20-1 to TRBJ1-4; D remains unclear. Germline V gene data show CDR1 as DFQATT and CDR2 as SNEGSKA (reference sequence). The CDR3 totals 11 residues. The V end lost 3 bases, the J end lost 4 bases, and 3 bases lay between the germline ends. CDR3 nucleotides: TGCAGTGCTAGGGATAATGAAAAACTGTTTTTT. Its translation is CSARDNEKLFF.

This clone was found a few times. This rearrangement joins TRBV7-2 to TRBJ1-5; no reliable D call. Germline CDR1 and CDR2: SGHTA and FQGNSA. V shed 3 bases and J shed 2 bases, with 11 bases lying between them. CDR3 size: 15 residues. The CDR3 DNA follows: TGTGCCAGCAGCTTCAATTCCTGGGGCAATCAGCCCCAGCATTTT. Translated, it gives CASSFNSWGNQPQHF.

The genes are TRBV2 and TRBJ2-3; D is unclear. Germline CDR1 is SNHLY and CDR2 is FYNNEI. The CDR3 spans 11 residues. Trimming shortened V by 6 bases and J by 2 bases, and 3 bases separated the two germline ends. This CDR3 is CASSITDTQYF. The DNA of the CDR3 is TGTGCCAGCAGCATCACAGATACGCAGTATTTT.

The CDR3 protein is CASSLGPTGGGYTF. DNA for the CDR3: TGTGCCAGCAGCTTGGGACCAACGGGGGGTGGCTACACCTTC. The genes are TRBV7-2 and TRBJ1-2; D perhaps matches TRBD1 (5 bases). This CDR3 has 14 amino acids. V dropped 3 bases and J dropped 7 bases, with 15 bases sitting between them. The germline CDR1 and CDR2 sequences are SGHTA and FQGNSA.

The CDR3 protein is CASSPAGPGQHYGYTF. CDR3 sequence (DNA): TGTGCCAGCTCACCAGCCGGCCCGGGACAGCACTATGGCTACACCTTC. The genes are TRBV18 and TRBJ1-2; TRBD1 agrees at 7 bases. The V gene end was trimmed by 2 bases and the J gene end by 3 bases; junction bases not matched to a gene: 9. This CDR3 comprises 16 residues. Germline CDR1 reads KGHSH; CDR2 reads LQKENI.

This clone was detected only a few times. The genes are TRBV5-4 and TRBJ2-5; possibly TRBD1 for D (6 bases). The CDR3 runs 14 residues. Germline CDR1 and CDR2: SGHNT and YYREEE (reference sequence). V was cut by 4 bases and J by 4 bases, with 14 bases left in between. In nucleotides, the CDR3 is TGTGCCAGCAGCCTGGATCAGGGGCTAGAGACCCAGTACTTC. This gives the protein CASSLDQGLETQYF. The full variable domain, with the rest looked up from reference TRBV5-4 and TRBJ2-5, is ETGVTQSPTHLIKTRGQQVTLRCSSQSGHNTVSWYQQALGQGPQFIFQYYREEENGRGNFPPRFSGLQFPNYSSELNVNALELDDSALYLCASSLDQGLETQYFGPGTRLLVL.

The count of this clone is one. The genes are TRBV18 and TRBJ2-7, with D possibly being TRBD1 (6 bases). Trimming took 5 bases from V and 3 from J, leaving 17 bases between them. This CDR3 is built from 15 residues. Germline CDR1 reads KGHSH; CDR2 reads LQKENI. The CDR3 coding sequence is TGTGCCAGCTCAGCAGCCGAAGACAGGATCTACGAGCAGTACGTC. It encodes CASSAAEDRIYEQYV.

This clone was observed once. This chain connects TRBV28 to TRBJ1-5; D is undetermined. The length of the CDR3 is 16 residues. The germline CDR1 and CDR2 sequences are MDHEN and SYDVKM. The V end lost 5 bases, the J end lost 0 bases, and 14 bases lay between the germline ends. CDR3 sequence reads: CASSSYRARSNQPQHF. The CDR3 DNA sequence: TGTGCCAGCAGTAGTTACAGAGCACGTAGCAATCAGCCCCAGCATTTT.

The chain uses TRBV2 and TRBJ1-1; no reliable D call. V was trimmed by 4 bases and J by 5 bases, leaving 8 bases between them. The CDR3 spans 12 residues. The V gene's germline CDR1 is SNHLY and CDR2 FYNNEI. This CDR3 is CASSGGLTEAFF. The CDR3 region has the DNA TGTGCCAGCAGTGGGGGTTTGACTGAAGCTTTCTTT.

Worth noting for this clone: The identical CDR3 is also encoded by other nucleotide sequences in the sample. This chain joins TRBV19 and TRBJ2-1, with 7 bases lining up with TRBD1. The J segment lost 0 bases and the V segment lost 4 bases, leaving 3 bases of the junction unmatched. The CDR3 extends over 15 amino acids. In germline, CDR1 is LNHDA, CDR2 SQIVND (reference sequence). As DNA, the CDR3 is TGTGCCAGTAGTACGGGACAGAGCTCCTACAATGAGCAGTTCTTC. Amino acids: CASSTGQSSYNEQFF.